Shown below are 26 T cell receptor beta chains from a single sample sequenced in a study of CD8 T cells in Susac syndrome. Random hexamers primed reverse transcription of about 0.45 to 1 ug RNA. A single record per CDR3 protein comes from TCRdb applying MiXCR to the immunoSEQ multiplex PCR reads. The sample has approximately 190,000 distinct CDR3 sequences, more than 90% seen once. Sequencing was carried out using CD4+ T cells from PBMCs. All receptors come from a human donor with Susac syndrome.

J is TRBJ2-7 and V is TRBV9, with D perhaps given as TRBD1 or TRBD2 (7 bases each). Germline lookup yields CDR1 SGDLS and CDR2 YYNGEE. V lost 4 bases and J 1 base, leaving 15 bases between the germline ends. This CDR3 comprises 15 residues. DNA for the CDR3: TGTGCCAGCAGCTGGGGGGGGGACAGTTCCTACGAGCAGTACTTC. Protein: CASSWGGDSSYEQYF.

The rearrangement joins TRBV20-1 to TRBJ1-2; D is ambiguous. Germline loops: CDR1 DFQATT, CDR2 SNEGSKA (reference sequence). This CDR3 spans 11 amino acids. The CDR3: CSTERGFSYTF. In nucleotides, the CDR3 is TGCAGCACCGAACGCGGTTTTAGCTACACCTTC.

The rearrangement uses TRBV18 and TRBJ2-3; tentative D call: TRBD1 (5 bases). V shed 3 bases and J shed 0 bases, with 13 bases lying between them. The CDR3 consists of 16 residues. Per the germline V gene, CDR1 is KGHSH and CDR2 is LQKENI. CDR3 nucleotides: TGTGCCAGCTCACCGGGGCAGACGACTAGCACAGATACGCAGTATTTT. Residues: CASSPGQTTSTDTQYF.

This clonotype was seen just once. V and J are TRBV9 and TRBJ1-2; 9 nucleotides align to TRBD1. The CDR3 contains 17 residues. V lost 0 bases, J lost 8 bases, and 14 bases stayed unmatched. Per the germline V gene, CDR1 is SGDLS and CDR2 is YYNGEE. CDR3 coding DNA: TGTGCCAGCAGCGTAGCTACAGGGTTACAGGGGGCGCGGGGCTACACCTTC. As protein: CASSVATGLQGARGYTF.

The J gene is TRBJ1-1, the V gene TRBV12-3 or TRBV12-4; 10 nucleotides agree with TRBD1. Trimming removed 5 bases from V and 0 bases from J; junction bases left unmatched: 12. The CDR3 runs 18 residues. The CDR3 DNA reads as TGTGCCAGCAGTCTCGACAGGGGGCAACGAAGAGTGAACACTGAAGCTTTCTTT. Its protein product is CASSLDRGQRRVNTEAFF.

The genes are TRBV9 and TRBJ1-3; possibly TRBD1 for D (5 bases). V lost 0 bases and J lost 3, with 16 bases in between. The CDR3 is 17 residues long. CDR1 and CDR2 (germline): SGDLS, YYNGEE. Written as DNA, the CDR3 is TGTGCCAGCAGCGTAGCTGGGGTGGGGGAAAGTGGAAACACCATATATTTT. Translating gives CASSVAGVGESGNTIYF.

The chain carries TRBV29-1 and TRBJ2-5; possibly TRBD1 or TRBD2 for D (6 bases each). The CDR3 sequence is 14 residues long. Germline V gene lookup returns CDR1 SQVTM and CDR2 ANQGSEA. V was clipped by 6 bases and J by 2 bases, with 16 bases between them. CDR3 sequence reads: CSVKYRGRQETQYF. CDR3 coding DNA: TGCAGCGTGAAGTATCGGGGGCGTCAAGAGACCCAGTACTTC.

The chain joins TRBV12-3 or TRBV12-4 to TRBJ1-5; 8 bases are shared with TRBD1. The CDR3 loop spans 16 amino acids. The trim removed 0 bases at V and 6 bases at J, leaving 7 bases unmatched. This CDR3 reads CASSLAPRQGSQPQHF. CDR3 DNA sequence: TGTGCCAGCAGTTTAGCGCCTCGACAGGGGAGTCAGCCCCAGCATTTT.

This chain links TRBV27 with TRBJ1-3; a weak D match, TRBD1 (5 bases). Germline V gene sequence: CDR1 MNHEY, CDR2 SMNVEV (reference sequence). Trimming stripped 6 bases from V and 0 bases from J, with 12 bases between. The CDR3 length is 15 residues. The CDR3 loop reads CASRRDSLSGNTIYF. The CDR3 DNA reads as TGTGCCAGCAGACGAGACAGTCTCTCTGGAAACACCATATATTTT.

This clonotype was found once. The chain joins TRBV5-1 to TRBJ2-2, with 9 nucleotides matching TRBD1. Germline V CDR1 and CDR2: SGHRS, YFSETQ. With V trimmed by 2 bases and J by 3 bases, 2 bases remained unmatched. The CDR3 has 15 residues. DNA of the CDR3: TGCGCCAGCAGCTTCCGGACAGGGGACACCGGGGAGCTGTTTTTT. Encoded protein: CASSFRTGDTGELFF.

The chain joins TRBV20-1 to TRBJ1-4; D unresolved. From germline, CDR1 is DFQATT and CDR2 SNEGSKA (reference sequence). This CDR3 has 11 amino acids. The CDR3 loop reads CSSRENEKLFF. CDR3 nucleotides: TGCAGCTCCCGGGAGAATGAAAAACTGTTTTTT.

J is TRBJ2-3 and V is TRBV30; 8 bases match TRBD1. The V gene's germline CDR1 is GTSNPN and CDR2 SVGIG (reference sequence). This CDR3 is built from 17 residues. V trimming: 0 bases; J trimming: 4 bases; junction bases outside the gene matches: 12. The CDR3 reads CAWSVGQGARAPDTQYF. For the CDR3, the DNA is TGTGCCTGGAGTGTAGGGCAGGGGGCTCGAGCCCCAGATACGCAGTATTTT.

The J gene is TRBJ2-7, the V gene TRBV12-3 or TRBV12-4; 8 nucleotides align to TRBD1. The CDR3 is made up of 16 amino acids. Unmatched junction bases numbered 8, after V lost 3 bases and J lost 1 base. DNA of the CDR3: TGTGCCAGCAGTTTGGCAGACAGGGGCCTATCCTACGAGCAGTACTTC. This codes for CASSLADRGLSYEQYF.

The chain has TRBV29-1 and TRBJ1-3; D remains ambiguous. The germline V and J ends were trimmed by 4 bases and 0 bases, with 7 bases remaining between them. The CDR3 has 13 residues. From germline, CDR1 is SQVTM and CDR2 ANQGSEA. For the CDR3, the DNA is TGCAGCGTTGGGCAGAGCTCTGGAAACACCATATATTTT. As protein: CSVGQSSGNTIYF.

CDR3 coding DNA: TGTGCCAGCAGCTTATCGGCCAGGACGAACACTGAAGCTTTCTTT. Translation gives CASSLSARTNTEAFF. This chain uses TRBV7-9 with TRBJ1-1; D remains ambiguous. The CDR3 runs to 15 residues. V was trimmed by 2 bases and J by 1 base, leaving 11 bases between them. Germline loops: CDR1 SEHNR, CDR2 FQNEAQ (reference sequence). Based on the CDR3 plus reference TRBV7-9 and TRBJ1-1, the full variable domain is DTGVSQNPRHKITKRGQNVTFRCDPISEHNRLYWYRQTLGQGPEFLTYFQNEAQLEKSRLLSDRFSAERPKGSFSTLEIQRTEQGDSAMYLCASSLSARTNTEAFFGQGTRLTVV.

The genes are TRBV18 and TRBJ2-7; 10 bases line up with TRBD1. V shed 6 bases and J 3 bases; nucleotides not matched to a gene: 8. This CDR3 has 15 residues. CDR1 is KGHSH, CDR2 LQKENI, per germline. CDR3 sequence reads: CASSVGTGDFYEQYF. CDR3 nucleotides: TGTGCCAGCTCGGTTGGGACAGGGGATTTCTACGAGCAGTACTTC. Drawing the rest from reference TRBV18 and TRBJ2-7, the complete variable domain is NAGVMQNPRHLVRRRGQEARLRCSPMKGHSHVYWYRQLPEEGLKFMVYLQKENIIDESGMPKERFSAEFPKEGPSILRIQQVVRGDSAAYFCASSVGTGDFYEQYFGPGTRLTVT.

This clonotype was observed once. The CDR3 DNA sequence: TGTGCCAACCACCGGGGTGGTGGCTACACCTTC. Amino acid sequence: CANHRGGGYTF. The rearrangement links TRBV2 to TRBJ1-2; D gene ambiguous. Trimming stripped 10 bases from V and 7 bases from J, with 13 bases between. The CDR3 sequence is 11 residues long. CDR1 and CDR2 (germline): SNHLY, FYNNEI.

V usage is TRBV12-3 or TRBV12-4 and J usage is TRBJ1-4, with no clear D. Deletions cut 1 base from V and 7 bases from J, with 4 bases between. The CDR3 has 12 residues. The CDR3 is CASSLGREKLFF. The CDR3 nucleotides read TGTGCCAGCAGTTTAGGTCGTGAAAAACTGTTTTTT.

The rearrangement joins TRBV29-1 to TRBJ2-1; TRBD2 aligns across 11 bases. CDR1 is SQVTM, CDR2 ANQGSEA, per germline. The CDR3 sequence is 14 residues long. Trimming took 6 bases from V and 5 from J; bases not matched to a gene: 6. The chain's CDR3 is CSVGLAGGDNEQFF. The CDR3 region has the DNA TGCAGCGTAGGTCTAGCGGGGGGCGACAATGAGCAGTTCTTC.

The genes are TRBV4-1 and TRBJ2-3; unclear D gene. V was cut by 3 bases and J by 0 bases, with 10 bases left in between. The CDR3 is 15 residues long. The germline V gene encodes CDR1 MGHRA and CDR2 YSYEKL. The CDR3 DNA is TGCGCCAGCAGCCACCCCCCGCAGAGCACAGATACGCAGTATTTT. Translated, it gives CASSHPPQSTDTQYF.

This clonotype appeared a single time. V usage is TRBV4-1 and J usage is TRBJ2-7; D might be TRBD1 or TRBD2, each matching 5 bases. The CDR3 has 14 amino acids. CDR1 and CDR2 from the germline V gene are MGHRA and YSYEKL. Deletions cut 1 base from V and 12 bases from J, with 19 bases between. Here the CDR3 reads CASSQASSGTRLYF. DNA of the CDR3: TGCGCCAGCAGCCAAGCCTCGTCCGGGACGCGGTTGTACTTC.

This CDR3 is CSASVSSGGAHNEQFF. The CDR3 region has the DNA TGCAGTGCTAGTGTCTCTAGCGGGGGGGCCCACAATGAGCAGTTCTTC. J is TRBJ2-1 and V is TRBV20-1; 12 bases fit TRBD2. V lost 3 bases, J lost 5 bases, and 8 bases stayed unmatched. This CDR3 spans 16 amino acids. Germline CDR1 is DFQATT and CDR2 is SNEGSKA (reference sequence).

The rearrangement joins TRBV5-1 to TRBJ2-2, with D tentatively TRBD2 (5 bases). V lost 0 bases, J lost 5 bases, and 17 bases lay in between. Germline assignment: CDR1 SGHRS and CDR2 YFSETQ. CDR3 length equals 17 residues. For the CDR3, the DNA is TGCGCCAGCAGCTTGGCCTTAGGGCCAAGGAGGACCGGGGAGCTGTTTTTT. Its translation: CASSLALGPRRTGELFF.

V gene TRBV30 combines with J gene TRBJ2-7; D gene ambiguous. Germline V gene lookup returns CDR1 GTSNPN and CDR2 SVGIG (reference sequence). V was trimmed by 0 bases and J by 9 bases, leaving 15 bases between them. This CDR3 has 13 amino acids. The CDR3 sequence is CAWSVLLGIGQYF. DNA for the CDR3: TGTGCCTGGAGTGTACTTTTGGGGATCGGGCAGTACTTC.

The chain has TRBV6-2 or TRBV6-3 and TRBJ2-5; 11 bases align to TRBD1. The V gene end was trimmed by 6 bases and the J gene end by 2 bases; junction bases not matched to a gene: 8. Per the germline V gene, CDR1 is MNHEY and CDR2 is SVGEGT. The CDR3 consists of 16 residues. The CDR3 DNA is TGTGCCAGCAGCCGACTTTGGGACAGGGGGCAAGAGACCCAGTACTTC. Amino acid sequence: CASSRLWDRGQETQYF.

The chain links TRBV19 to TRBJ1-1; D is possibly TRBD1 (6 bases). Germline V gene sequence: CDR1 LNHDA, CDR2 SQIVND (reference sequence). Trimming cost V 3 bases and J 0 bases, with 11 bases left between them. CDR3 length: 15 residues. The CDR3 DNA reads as TGTGCCAGTAGTATCCCCGGACAGATGAACACTGAAGCTTTCTTT. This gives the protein CASSIPGQMNTEAFF.